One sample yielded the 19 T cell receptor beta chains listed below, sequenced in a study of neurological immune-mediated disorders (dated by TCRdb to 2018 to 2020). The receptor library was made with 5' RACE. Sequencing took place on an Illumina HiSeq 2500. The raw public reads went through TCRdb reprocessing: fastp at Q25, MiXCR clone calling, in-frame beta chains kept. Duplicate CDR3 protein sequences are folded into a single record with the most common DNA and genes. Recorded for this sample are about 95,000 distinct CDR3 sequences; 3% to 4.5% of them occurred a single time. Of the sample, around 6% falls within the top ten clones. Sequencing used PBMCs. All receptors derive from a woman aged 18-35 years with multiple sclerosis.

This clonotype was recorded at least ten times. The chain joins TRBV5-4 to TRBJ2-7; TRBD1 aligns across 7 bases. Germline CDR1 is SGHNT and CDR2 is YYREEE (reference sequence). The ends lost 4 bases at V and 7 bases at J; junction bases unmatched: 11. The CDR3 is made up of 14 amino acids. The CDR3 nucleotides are TGTGCCAGCAGCCCCGACAGGGCTTTGGGAGAGCAGTACTTC. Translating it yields CASSPDRALGEQYF.

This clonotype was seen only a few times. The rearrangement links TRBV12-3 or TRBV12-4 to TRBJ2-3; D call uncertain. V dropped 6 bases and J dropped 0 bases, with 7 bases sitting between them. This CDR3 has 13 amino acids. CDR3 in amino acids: CASRLASTDTQYF. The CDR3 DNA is TGTGCCAGCAGACTCGCCAGCACAGATACGCAGTATTTT.

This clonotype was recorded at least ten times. The CDR3 sequence: CASSPTGNRYEQYF. The DNA of the CDR3 is TGTGCCAGCAGCCCTACTGGGAACAGGTACGAGCAGTACTTC. The V call is TRBV6-2 or TRBV6-3, the J call TRBJ2-7; D is possibly TRBD1 (5 bases). The CDR3 is 14 residues long. Trimming stripped 6 bases from V and 4 bases from J, with 16 bases between. Germline V gene sequence: CDR1 MNHEY, CDR2 SVGEGT.

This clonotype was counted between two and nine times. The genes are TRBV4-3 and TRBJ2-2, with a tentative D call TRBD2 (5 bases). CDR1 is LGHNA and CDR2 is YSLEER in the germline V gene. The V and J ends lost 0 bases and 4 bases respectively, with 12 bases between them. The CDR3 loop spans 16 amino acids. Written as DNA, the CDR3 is TGCGCCAGCAGCCAAGACGGGGTAGTTCTCACCGGGGAGCTGTTTTTT. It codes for CASSQDGVVLTGELFF.

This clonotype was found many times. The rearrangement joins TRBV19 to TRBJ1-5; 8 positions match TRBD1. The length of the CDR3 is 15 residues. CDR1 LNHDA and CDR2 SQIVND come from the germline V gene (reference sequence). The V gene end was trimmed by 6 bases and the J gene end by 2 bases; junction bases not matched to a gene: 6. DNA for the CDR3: TGTGCCAGTAGGCTCCCGGGACAGGGCAATCAGCCCCAGCATTTT. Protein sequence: CASRLPGQGNQPQHF.

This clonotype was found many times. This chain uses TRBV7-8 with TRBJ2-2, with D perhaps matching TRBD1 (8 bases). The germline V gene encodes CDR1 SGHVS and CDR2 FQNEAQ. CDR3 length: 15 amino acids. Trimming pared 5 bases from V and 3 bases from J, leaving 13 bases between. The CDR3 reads CASSIQGGDTGELFF. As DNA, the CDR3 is TGTGCCAGCAGCATACAGGGGGGGGACACCGGGGAGCTGTTTTTT.

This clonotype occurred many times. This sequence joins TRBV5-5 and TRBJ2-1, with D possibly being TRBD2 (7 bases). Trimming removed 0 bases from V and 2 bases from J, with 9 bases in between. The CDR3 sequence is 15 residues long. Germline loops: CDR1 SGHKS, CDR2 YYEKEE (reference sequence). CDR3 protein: CASSLVGGPYNEQFF. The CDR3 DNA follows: TGTGCCAGCAGCTTGGTGGGGGGGCCCTACAATGAGCAGTTCTTC.

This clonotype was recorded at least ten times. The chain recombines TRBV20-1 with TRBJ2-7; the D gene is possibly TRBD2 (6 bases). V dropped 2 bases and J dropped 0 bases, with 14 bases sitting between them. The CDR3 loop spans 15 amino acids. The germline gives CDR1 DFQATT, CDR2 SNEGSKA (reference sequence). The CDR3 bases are TGCAGTGCTAGAAGGCCGGAGGGACCCTCCTACGAGCAGTACTTC. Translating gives CSARRPEGPSYEQYF.

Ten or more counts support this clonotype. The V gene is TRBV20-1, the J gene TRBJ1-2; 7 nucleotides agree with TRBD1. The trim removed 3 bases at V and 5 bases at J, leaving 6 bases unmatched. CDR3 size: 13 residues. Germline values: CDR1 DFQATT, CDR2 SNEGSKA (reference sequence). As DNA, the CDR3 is TGCAGTGCTAGTGAGCAGGGGGTATATGGCTACACCTTC. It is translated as CSASEQGVYGYTF.

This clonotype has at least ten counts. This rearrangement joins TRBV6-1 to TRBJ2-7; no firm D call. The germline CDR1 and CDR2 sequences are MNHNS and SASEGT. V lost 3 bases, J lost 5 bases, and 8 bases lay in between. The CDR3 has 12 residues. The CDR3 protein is CASSESWNEQYF. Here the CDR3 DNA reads TGTGCCAGCAGTGAGTCTTGGAACGAGCAGTACTTC.

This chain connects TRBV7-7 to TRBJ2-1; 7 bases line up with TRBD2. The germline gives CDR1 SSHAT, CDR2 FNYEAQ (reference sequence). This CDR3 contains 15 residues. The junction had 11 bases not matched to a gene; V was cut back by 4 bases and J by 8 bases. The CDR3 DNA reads TGTGCCAGCAGCTCTGGACTAGTCGTCAGAGATGAGCAGTTCTTC. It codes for CASSSGLVVRDEQFF.

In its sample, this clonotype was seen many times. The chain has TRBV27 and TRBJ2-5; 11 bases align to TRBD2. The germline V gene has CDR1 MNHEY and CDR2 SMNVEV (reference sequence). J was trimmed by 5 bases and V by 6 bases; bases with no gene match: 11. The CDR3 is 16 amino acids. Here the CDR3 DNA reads TGTGCCAGCAGCGCCTTAGCGGGAGGGCCTCGGGAGACCCAGTACTTC. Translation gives CASSALAGGPRETQYF.

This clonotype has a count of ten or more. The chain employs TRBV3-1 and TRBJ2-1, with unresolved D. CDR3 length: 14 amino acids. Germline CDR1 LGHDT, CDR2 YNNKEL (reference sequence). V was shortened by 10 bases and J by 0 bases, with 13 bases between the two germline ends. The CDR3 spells CATAWGSSYNEQFF. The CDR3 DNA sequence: TGTGCCACCGCCTGGGGAAGCTCCTACAATGAGCAGTTCTTC.

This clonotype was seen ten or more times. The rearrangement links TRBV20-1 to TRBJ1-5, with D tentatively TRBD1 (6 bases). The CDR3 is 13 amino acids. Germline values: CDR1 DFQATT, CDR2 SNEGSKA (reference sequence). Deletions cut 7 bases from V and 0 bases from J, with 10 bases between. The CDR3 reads CSGTAYSNQPQHF. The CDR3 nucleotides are TGCAGTGGGACAGCGTATAGCAATCAGCCCCAGCATTTT.

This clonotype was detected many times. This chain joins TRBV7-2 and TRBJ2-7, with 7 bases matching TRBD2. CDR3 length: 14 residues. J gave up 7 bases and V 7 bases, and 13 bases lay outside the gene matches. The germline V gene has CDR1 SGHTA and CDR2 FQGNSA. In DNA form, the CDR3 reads TGTGCCAGCACCCTAGGGGAGGGGAAGGGAGAGCAGTACTTC. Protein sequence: CASTLGEGKGEQYF.

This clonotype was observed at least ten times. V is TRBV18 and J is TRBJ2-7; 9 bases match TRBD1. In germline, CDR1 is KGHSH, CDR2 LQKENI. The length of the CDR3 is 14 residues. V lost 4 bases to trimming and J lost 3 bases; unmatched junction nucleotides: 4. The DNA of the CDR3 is TGTGCCAGCTCACAGGGACAGGGTAACTACGAGCAGTACTTC. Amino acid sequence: CASSQGQGNYEQYF.

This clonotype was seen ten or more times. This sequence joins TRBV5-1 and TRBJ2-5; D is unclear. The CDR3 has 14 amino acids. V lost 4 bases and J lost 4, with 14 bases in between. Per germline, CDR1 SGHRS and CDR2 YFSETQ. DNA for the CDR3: TGCGCCAGCAGCCACTCATCGAGTCGAGAGACCCAGTACTTC. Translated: CASSHSSSRETQYF.

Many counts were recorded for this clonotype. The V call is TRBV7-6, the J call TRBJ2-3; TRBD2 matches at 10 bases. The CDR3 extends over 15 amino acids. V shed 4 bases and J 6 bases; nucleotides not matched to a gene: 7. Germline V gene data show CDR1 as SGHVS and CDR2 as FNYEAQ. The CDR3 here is CASSWTAGGVDTQYF. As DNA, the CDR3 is TGTGCCAGCAGCTGGACAGCGGGAGGGGTGGATACGCAGTATTTT.

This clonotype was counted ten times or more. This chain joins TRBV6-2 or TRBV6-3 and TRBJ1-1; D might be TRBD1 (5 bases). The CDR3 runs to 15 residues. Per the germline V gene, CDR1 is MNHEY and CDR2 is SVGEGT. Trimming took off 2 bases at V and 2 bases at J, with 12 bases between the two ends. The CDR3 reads CASSYAAGINTEAFF. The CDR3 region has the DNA TGTGCCAGCAGTTACGCGGCAGGGATTAACACTGAAGCTTTCTTT.